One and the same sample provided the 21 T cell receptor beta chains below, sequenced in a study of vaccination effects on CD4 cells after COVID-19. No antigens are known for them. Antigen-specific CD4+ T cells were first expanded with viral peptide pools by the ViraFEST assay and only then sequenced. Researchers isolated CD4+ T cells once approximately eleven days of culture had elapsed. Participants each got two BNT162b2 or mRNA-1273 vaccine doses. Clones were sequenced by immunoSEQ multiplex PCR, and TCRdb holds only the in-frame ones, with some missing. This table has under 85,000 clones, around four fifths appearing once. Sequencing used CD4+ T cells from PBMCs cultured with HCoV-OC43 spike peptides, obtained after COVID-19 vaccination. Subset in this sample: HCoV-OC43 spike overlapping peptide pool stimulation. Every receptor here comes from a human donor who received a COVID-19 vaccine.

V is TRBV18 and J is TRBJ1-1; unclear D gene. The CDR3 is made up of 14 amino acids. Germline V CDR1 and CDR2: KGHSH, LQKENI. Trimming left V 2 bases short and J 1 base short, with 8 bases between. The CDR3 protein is CASSPLGSNTEAFF. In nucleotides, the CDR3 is TGTGCCAGCTCACCATTGGGGTCGAACACTGAAGCTTTCTTT. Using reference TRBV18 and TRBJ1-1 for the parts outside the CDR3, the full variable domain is NAGVMQNPRHLVRRRGQEARLRCSPMKGHSHVYWYRQLPEEGLKFMVYLQKENIIDESGMPKERFSAEFPKEGPSILRIQQVVRGDSAAYFCASSPLGSNTEAFFGQGTRLTVV.

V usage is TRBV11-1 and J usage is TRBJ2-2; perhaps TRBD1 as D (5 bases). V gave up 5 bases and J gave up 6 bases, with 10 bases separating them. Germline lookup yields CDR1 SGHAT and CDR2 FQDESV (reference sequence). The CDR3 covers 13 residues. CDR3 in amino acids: CASSLSGSGELFF. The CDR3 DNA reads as TGTGCCAGCAGCCTATCAGGGTCCGGGGAGCTGTTTTTT.

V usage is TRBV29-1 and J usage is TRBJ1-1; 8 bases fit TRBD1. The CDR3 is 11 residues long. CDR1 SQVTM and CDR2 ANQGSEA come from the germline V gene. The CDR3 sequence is CTGQGDTEAFF. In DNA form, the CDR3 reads TGCACAGGACAGGGAGACACTGAAGCTTTCTTT.

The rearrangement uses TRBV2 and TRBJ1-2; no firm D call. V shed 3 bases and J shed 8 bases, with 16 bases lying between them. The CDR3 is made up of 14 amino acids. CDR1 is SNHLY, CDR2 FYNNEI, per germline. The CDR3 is CASSEDRSGVGYTF. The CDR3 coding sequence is TGTGCCAGCAGTGAGGATCGTTCTGGGGTCGGCTACACCTTC.

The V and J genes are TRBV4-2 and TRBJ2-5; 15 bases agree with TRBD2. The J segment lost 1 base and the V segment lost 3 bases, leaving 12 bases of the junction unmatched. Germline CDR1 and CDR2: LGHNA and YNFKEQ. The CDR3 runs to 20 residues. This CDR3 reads CASSQFGTSGGSGGQETQYF. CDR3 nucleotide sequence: TGTGCCAGCAGCCAGTTTGGGACTAGCGGGGGGTCGGGGGGCCAAGAGACCCAGTACTTC.

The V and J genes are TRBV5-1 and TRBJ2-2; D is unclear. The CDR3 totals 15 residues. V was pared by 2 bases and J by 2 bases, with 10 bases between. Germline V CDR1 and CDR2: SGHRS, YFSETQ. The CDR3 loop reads CASSFEGPNTGELFF. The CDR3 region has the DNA TGCGCCAGCAGCTTCGAAGGGCCCAACACCGGGGAGCTGTTTTTT.

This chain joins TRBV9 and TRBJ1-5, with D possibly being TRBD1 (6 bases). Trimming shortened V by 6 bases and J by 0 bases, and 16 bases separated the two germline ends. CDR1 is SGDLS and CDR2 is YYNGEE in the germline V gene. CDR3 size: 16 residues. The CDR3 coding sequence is TGTGCCAGCACCCACGGGACATACTATAGCAATCAGCCCCAGCATTTT. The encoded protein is CASTHGTYYSNQPQHF.

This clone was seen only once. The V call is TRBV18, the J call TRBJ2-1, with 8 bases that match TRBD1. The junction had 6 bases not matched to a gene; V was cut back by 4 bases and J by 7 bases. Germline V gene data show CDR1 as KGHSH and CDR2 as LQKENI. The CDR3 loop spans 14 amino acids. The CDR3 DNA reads TGTGCCAGCTCACGAAAGACAGGGGAGAATGAGCAGTTCTTC. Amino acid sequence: CASSRKTGENEQFF.

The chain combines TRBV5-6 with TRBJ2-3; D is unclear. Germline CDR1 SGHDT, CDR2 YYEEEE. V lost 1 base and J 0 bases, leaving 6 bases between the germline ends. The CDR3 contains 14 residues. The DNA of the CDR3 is TGTGCCAGCAGCTTGACTCAGAGCACAGATACGCAGTATTTT. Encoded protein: CASSLTQSTDTQYF.

The CDR3 DNA follows: TGTGCCAGCAGCAAAGTTAAGGGGGAGGACACTGAAGCTTTCTTT. Translated, it gives CASSKVKGEDTEAFF. The chain recombines TRBV21-1 with TRBJ1-1. TRBV21-1 is assigned pseudogene status. The CDR3 is 15 residues long.

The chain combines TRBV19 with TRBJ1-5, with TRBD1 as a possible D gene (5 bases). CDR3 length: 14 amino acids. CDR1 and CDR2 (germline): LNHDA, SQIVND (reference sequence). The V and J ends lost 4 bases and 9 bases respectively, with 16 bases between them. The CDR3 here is CASSTTGTQGPQHF. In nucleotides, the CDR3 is TGTGCCAGTAGTACAACCGGGACGCAAGGGCCCCAGCATTTT.

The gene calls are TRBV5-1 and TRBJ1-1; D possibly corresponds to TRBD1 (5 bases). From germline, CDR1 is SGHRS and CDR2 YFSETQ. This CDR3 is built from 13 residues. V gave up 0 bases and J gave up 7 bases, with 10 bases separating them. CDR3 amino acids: CASSLGWGGEAFF. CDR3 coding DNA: TGCGCCAGCAGCTTGGGGTGGGGGGGTGAAGCTTTCTTT.

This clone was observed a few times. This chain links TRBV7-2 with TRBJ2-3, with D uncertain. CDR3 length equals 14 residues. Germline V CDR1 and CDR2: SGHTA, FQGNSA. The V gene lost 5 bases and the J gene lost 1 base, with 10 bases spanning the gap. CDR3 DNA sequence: TGTGCCAGCAGCACCCGAGGCGGCACAGATACGCAGTATTTT. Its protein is CASSTRGGTDTQYF. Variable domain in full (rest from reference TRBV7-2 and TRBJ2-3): GAGVSQSPSNKVTEKGKDVELRCDPISGHTALYWYRQSLGQGLEFLIYFQGNSAPDKSGLPSDRFSAERTGGSVSTLTIQRTQQEDSAVYLCASSTRGGTDTQYFGPGTRLTVL.

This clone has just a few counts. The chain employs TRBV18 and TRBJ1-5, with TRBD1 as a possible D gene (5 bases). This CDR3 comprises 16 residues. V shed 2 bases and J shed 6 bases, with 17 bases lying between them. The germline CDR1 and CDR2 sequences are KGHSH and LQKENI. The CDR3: CASSPAVGAVLQPQHF. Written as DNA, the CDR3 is TGTGCCAGCTCACCAGCTGTCGGGGCGGTTCTTCAGCCCCAGCATTTT.

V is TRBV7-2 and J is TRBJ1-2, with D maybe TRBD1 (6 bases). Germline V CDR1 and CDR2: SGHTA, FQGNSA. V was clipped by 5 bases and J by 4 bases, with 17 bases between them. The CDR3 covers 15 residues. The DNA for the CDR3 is TGTGCCAGCAGCCCCGCCCACAGGGCGGGCTATGGCTACACCTTC. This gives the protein CASSPAHRAGYGYTF.

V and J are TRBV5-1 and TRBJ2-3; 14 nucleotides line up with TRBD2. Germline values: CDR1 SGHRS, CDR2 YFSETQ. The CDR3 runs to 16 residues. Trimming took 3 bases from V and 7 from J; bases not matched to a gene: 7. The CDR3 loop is CASSWTSGGSPNTQYF. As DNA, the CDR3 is TGCGCCAGCAGCTGGACTAGCGGGGGGTCACCGAATACGCAGTATTTT.

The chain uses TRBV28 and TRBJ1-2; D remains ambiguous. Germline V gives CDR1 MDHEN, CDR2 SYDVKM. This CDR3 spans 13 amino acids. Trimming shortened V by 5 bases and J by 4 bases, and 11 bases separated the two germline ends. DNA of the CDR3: TGTGCCAGCAGTCGGGAACTAAGCTATGGCTACACCTTC. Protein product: CASSRELSYGYTF.

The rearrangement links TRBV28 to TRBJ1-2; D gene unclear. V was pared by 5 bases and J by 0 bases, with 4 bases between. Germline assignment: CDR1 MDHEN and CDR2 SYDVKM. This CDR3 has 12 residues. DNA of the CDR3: TGTGCCAGCAGTACCTCTAACTATGGCTACACCTTC. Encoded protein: CASSTSNYGYTF.

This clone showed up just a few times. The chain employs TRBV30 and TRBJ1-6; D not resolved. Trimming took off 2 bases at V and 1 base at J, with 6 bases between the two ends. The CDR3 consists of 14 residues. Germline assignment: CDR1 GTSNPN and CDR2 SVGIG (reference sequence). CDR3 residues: CAWSTGSYNSPLHF. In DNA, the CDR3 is TGTGCCTGGAGTACGGGGTCCTATAATTCACCCCTCCACTTT.

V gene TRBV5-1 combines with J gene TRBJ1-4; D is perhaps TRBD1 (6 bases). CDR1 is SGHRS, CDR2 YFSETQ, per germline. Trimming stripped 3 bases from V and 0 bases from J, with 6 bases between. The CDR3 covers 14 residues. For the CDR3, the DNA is TGCGCCAGCAGCTGGACAGCAACTAATGAAAAACTGTTTTTT. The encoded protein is CASSWTATNEKLFF.

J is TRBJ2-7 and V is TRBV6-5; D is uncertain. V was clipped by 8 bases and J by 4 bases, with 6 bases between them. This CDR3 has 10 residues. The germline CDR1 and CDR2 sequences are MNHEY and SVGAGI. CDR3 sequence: CASGQYEQYV. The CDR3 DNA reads TGTGCCAGCGGTCAATACGAGCAGTACGTC.